What follows are 4 T cell receptor beta chains derived from one specimen sequenced in a study of regulatory T cells in long-lasting Graves disease. Arm-PCR of CDR3 regions with iRepertoire HTBI primers generated TCR beta libraries. TCRdb re-derived calls from the multiplex PCR reads in MiXCR, one entry per CDR3 protein. This sample has over 350,000 distinct CDR3 sequences; about 15% occur once, and the top ten carry around a sixth. Time point noted: newly diagnosed GD, antithyroid drugs for less than 3 months. PBMC-extracted RNA yielded the TCR library. The same sample was also studied in work on T cells in Graves' hyperthyroidism and ophthalmopathy.

This material consisted of peripheral blood mononuclear cells (PBMCs), taken at new diagnosis, from a patient treated with antithyroid drugs. The receptors shown here come from a woman aged 45-59 years with Graves disease.

V is TRBV13 and J is TRBJ1-6; TRBD1 is a possible D gene (6 bases). This CDR3 has 14 residues. CDR1 is PRHDT and CDR2 is FYEKMQ in the germline V gene (reference sequence). Between the trimmed V and J ends, which lost 6 bases and 6 bases, there was a span of 12 bases. CDR3: CASRPTGFNSPLHF. Written as DNA, the CDR3 is TGTGCCAGCAGGCCGACAGGTTTTAATTCACCCCTCCACTTT.

This rearrangement joins TRBV29-1 to TRBJ2-7, with 7 bases fitting TRBD2. The CDR3 runs to 14 residues. Germline values: CDR1 SQVTM, CDR2 ANQGSEA. The ends lost 2 bases at V and 2 bases at J; junction bases unmatched: 6. This CDR3 reads CSVELAGDTYEQYF. CDR3 sequence (DNA): TGCAGCGTTGAATTAGCGGGCGATACCTACGAGCAGTACTTC.

This clonotype came up many times. The chain recombines TRBV20-1 with TRBJ2-7, with D uncertain. V dropped 7 bases and J dropped 6 bases, with 13 bases sitting between them. The germline V gene encodes CDR1 DFQATT and CDR2 SNEGSKA (reference sequence). The CDR3 is made up of 11 amino acids. This CDR3 is CSVWFRGEQYF. The CDR3 DNA follows: TGCAGTGTATGGTTCCGCGGCGAGCAGTACTTC.

This clonotype appeared many times. CDR3 in DNA: TGTGCCAGCAGTTTAACTAGCGGGATAACCTACAATGAGCAGTTCTTC. It specifies CASSLTSGITYNEQFF. The rearrangement links TRBV28 to TRBJ2-1, with TRBD2 matching over 10 bases. V lost 2 bases and J lost 2; bases outside the gene matches: 3. The CDR3 extends over 16 amino acids. Germline V lookup: CDR1 MDHEN, CDR2 SYDVKM.